Each of the 26 T cell receptor beta chains below was sequenced from the same sample in a study of T cells after yellow fever vaccination. One entry per CDR3 protein results from TCRdb running MiXCR on the 5' RACE reads. The repertoire consists of tens of thousands of distinct CDR3 sequences, with around 7% occurring once and the leading ten covering around 35%. Source: CD8+ T cells sorted from PBMCs, taken 5 to 6 days after the first yellow fever vaccination. These TCRs come from a man in his late teens or twenties who received the YFV17D yellow fever vaccine.

The V and J genes are TRBV29-1 and TRBJ2-7; 9 positions agree with TRBD1. J was trimmed by 2 bases and V by 4 bases; bases with no gene match: 3. The germline V gene has CDR1 SQVTM and CDR2 ANQGSEA. The CDR3 sequence is 13 residues long. CDR3 amino acids: CSVGGQGPYEQYF. The DNA of the CDR3 is TGCAGCGTTGGGGGACAGGGTCCCTACGAGCAGTACTTC.

This clonotype was picked up a small number of times. J is TRBJ1-2 and V is TRBV4-3; 7 nucleotides agree with TRBD1. Germline V lookup: CDR1 LGHNA, CDR2 YSLEER. V shed 1 base, J shed 7 bases, and the junction held 3 bases outside the gene matches. CDR3 length: 13 residues. This CDR3 is CASSQAAGGGYTF. The CDR3 DNA is TGCGCCAGCAGCCAAGCCGCAGGGGGTGGCTACACCTTC.

This clonotype appeared many times. The CDR3 sequence is CASTQGNGELFF. The CDR3 coding sequence is TGTGCCAGTACGCAAGGGAACGGGGAGCTGTTTTTT. This chain uses TRBV19 with TRBJ2-2; unclear D gene. V lost 7 bases to trimming and J lost 7 bases, with 10 bases between them. The CDR3 spans 12 residues. Germline V gene lookup returns CDR1 LNHDA and CDR2 SQIVND (reference sequence).

A few counts support this clonotype. V and J are TRBV4-1 and TRBJ2-1; the D gene is possibly TRBD2 (5 bases). Trimming removed 1 base from V and 8 bases from J, with 15 bases in between. The CDR3 loop spans 15 amino acids. Germline V CDR1 and CDR2: MGHRA, YSYEKL. CDR3 bases: TGCGCCAGCAGCCAAGGAGTGACATTGAGGGATGAGCAGTTCTTC. Protein: CASSQGVTLRDEQFF.

This clonotype was recorded many times. The chain carries TRBV5-4 and TRBJ1-1; TRBD1 matches 7 bases. Trimming at V came to 4 bases and at J to 2 bases, leaving 2 bases not matched to a gene. Germline CDR1 and CDR2: SGHNT and YYREEE (reference sequence). CDR3 size: 13 residues. CDR3 nucleotides: TGTGCCAGCAGCAGACAGGGAAACACTGAAGCTTTCTTT. Translation gives CASSRQGNTEAFF.

This clonotype was recorded a few times. This chain links TRBV6-1 with TRBJ1-2; D is perhaps TRBD1 (6 bases). This CDR3 comprises 15 residues. V gave up 6 bases and J gave up 3 bases, with 17 bases separating them. Germline lookup yields CDR1 MNHNS and CDR2 SASEGT. This CDR3 reads CASSLSGGAYYGYTF. Here the CDR3 DNA reads TGTGCCAGCAGCCTGTCCGGGGGCGCCTACTATGGCTACACCTTC.

This clonotype was observed many times. V and J are TRBV12-3 or TRBV12-4 and TRBJ2-5, with TRBD1 as a possible D gene (5 bases). The CDR3 runs to 15 residues. Trimming left V 8 bases short and J 4 bases short, with 20 bases between. CDR3 residues: CASSPSAGRGETQYF. CDR3 sequence (DNA): TGTGCCAGCTCCCCTTCGGCAGGGCGCGGAGAGACCCAGTACTTC.

The chain employs TRBV3-1 and TRBJ1-1; weak D call: TRBD1 (6 bases). Trimming shortened V by 6 bases and J by 4 bases, and 15 bases separated the two germline ends. Germline V gives CDR1 LGHDT, CDR2 YNNKEL (reference sequence). This CDR3 is built from 14 residues. CDR3 sequence (DNA): TGTGCCAGCAGGACAGGAGGGTTAGGCACTGAAGCTTTCTTT. This codes for CASRTGGLGTEAFF.

V is TRBV20-1 and J is TRBJ2-1, with TRBD1 matching over 8 bases. From germline, CDR1 is DFQATT and CDR2 SNEGSKA (reference sequence). J gave up 3 bases and V 7 bases, and 8 bases lay outside the gene matches. The CDR3 spans 14 residues. CDR3 sequence reads: CSGDPGQDYNEQFF. The DNA of the CDR3 is TGCAGTGGGGATCCGGGACAGGACTACAATGAGCAGTTCTTC.

The chain uses TRBV4-2 and TRBJ2-6; the match to TRBD1 covers 7 bases. Germline V lookup: CDR1 LGHNA, CDR2 YNFKEQ. Unmatched junction bases numbered 10, after V lost 8 bases and J lost 3 bases. The CDR3 spans 16 residues. The CDR3 DNA reads as TGTGCCAGCGGAAGACAGGGTTTAGGTGGGGCCAACGTCCTGACTTTC. It specifies CASGRQGLGGANVLTF.

This clonotype was seen a few times. The chain has TRBV28 and TRBJ2-5; D gene uncertain. CDR1 is MDHEN and CDR2 is SYDVKM in the germline V gene. V dropped 8 bases and J dropped 7 bases, with 8 bases sitting between them. The CDR3 is made up of 10 amino acids. The DNA for the CDR3 is TGTGCCAGCGGACCAGGGACCCAGTACTTC. Translated, it gives CASGPGTQYF.

This chain links TRBV7-6 with TRBJ2-3, with no clear D. Trimming left V 0 bases short and J 7 bases short, with 17 bases between. Germline V gene lookup returns CDR1 SGHVS and CDR2 FNYEAQ. This CDR3 is 16 amino acids long. For the CDR3, the DNA is TGTGCCAGCAGCTTAGCGTACGGCTATACCAATAATACGCAGTATTTT. It translates to CASSLAYGYTNNTQYF. Drawing the rest from reference TRBV7-6 and TRBJ2-3, the complete variable domain is GAGVSQSPRYKVTKRGQDVALRCDPISGHVSLYWYRQALGQGPEFLTYFNYEAQQDKSGLPNDRFSAERPEGSISTLTIQRTEQRDSAMYRCASSLAYGYTNNTQYFGPGTRLTVL.

This clonotype was observed many times. The V gene is TRBV20-1, the J gene TRBJ2-3; D is uncertain. The CDR3 spans 17 residues. Germline V CDR1 and CDR2: DFQATT, SNEGSKA (reference sequence). The V end was cut by 1 base, the J end by 0 bases, with 17 bases between. The CDR3 protein is CSARAPARPLSTDTQYF. The CDR3 DNA reads TGCAGTGCTAGAGCCCCAGCCCGGCCCCTTAGCACAGATACGCAGTATTTT.

The chain joins TRBV12-3 or TRBV12-4 to TRBJ2-7, with TRBD1 as a possible D gene (6 bases). Trimming took 1 base from V and 6 from J, leaving 10 bases between them. This CDR3 has 13 residues. In DNA form, the CDR3 reads TGTGCCAGCAGTTTAGGGCAGGGGAGCGAGCAGTACGTC. Its translation is CASSLGQGSEQYV.

This clonotype was detected a few times. This chain joins TRBV7-9 and TRBJ1-3; no definite D call. The CDR3 is 17 amino acids. Between the trimmed V and J ends, which lost 7 bases and 0 bases, there was a span of 19 bases. Germline CDR1 reads SEHNR; CDR2 reads FQNEAQ (reference sequence). CDR3 sequence: CASTALFTDTSGNTIYF. Written as DNA, the CDR3 is TGTGCCAGCACCGCCCTATTCACAGATACCTCTGGAAACACCATATATTTT.

The genes are TRBV6-1 and TRBJ1-2; no firm D call. The CDR3 has 14 amino acids. V lost 7 bases and J 4 bases, leaving 16 bases between the germline ends. Germline loops: CDR1 MNHNS, CDR2 SASEGT. CDR3 residues: CASNFHLSIYGYTF. CDR3 DNA: TGTGCCAGCAACTTCCACCTGAGTATCTATGGCTACACCTTC.

This clonotype showed up many times. This chain links TRBV7-2 with TRBJ2-1; maybe TRBD1 (5 bases). This CDR3 spans 14 amino acids. Germline loops: CDR1 SGHTA, CDR2 FQGNSA. Trimming shortened V by 5 bases and J by 2 bases, and 10 bases separated the two germline ends. CDR3 coding DNA: TGTGCCAGCAGCCACCCGACAGCCTACAATGAGCAGTTCTTC. This translates into CASSHPTAYNEQFF.

V and J are TRBV27 and TRBJ2-7; a possible D gene is TRBD1 (5 bases). The length of the CDR3 is 13 residues. CDR1 is MNHEY, CDR2 SMNVEV, per germline (reference sequence). Trimming pared 4 bases from V and 10 bases from J, leaving 17 bases between. The CDR3 region has the DNA TGTGCCAGCAGTTCCCGTCCAGGGTTGGACCAGTACGTC. Protein: CASSSRPGLDQYV.

This clonotype has only a few counts. This chain connects TRBV4-2 to TRBJ2-1, with TRBD2 matching over 10 bases. With V trimmed by 4 bases and J by 2 bases, 5 bases remained unmatched. The V gene's germline CDR1 is LGHNA and CDR2 YNFKEQ. The CDR3 is 16 residues long. DNA for the CDR3: TGTGCCAGCAGCCTGGGGGGACTAGCGACCTACAATGAGCAGTTCTTC. This sequence encodes CASSLGGLATYNEQFF.

This clonotype showed up many times. The J gene is TRBJ1-5, the V gene TRBV7-8, with D hard to call. V lost 2 bases and J lost 2, with 13 bases in between. This CDR3 has 16 amino acids. Germline V CDR1 and CDR2: SGHVS, FQNEAQ. The CDR3 DNA reads as TGTGCCAGCAGCTTAAATTGGGTTAGGGGCAATCAGCCCCAGCATTTT. Its translation is CASSLNWVRGNQPQHF. The complete variable domain, with remaining parts taken from reference TRBV7-8 and TRBJ1-5, reads GAGVSQSPRYKVAKRGQDVALRCDPISGHVSLFWYQQALGQGPEFLTYFQNEAQLDKSGLPSDRFFAERPEGSVSTLKIQRTQQEDSAVYLCASSLNWVRGNQPQHFGDGTRLSIL.

This clonotype turned up a few times. The chain carries TRBV7-6 and TRBJ1-6, with a possible D match to TRBD1 (5 bases). CDR1 and CDR2 from the germline V gene are SGHVS and FNYEAQ. The length of the CDR3 is 16 residues. Between the trimmed V and J ends, which lost 5 bases and 9 bases, there was a span of 20 bases. CDR3 nucleotide sequence: TGTGCCAGCAGCCAGGCCTCAGGGCAGTTCGGTTCACCCCTCCACTTT. Encoded protein: CASSQASGQFGSPLHF.

In its sample, this clonotype was seen a few times. The germline gene is not matched at one end of the junction; a read error may be the cause. The chain uses TRBV12-3 or TRBV12-4 and TRBJ1-1; a weak D match, TRBD1 (5 bases). The CDR3 length is 10 residues. This CDR3 is CASKDTEAFF. In DNA form, the CDR3 reads TGTGCCAGCAAGGACACCGAAGCTTTCTTT.

This chain connects TRBV30 to TRBJ2-1; the D gene is possibly TRBD1 (6 bases). Germline CDR1 GTSNPN, CDR2 SVGIG (reference sequence). This CDR3 is 13 amino acids long. V was cut by 5 bases and J by 4 bases, with 12 bases left in between. The CDR3 is CAWQQGEYNEQFF. The CDR3 region has the DNA TGTGCCTGGCAACAGGGAGAATACAATGAGCAGTTCTTC.

This clonotype was recorded many times. This sequence joins TRBV4-3 and TRBJ2-3; D unclear. V was clipped by 1 base and J by 11 bases, with 10 bases between them. The length of the CDR3 is 12 residues. Germline CDR1 reads LGHNA; CDR2 reads YSLEER. CDR3 nucleotides: TGCGCCAGCAGCCAAGCCCTGAGTGGGCAGTATTTT. This sequence encodes CASSQALSGQYF.

This chain links TRBV28 with TRBJ2-3; 8 bases agree with TRBD1. CDR3 length equals 15 residues. Germline V gene sequence: CDR1 MDHEN, CDR2 SYDVKM. Germline trimming cut 3 bases from V and 1 base from J; bases unmatched to any gene: 3. The CDR3 sequence: CASSFGQGGTDTQYF. CDR3 nucleotides: TGTGCCAGCAGTTTCGGACAGGGAGGCACAGATACGCAGTATTTT.

This clonotype was observed at least ten times. The chain joins TRBV4-3 to TRBJ2-3, with D perhaps matching TRBD2 (5 bases). V lost 0 bases to trimming and J lost 5 bases, with 27 bases between them. Germline CDR1 LGHNA, CDR2 YSLEER. The length of the CDR3 is 20 residues. Written as DNA, the CDR3 is TGCGCCAGCAGCCAAGAAGGTCGAGCGGACTTAAACTTACCCGGAGATACGCAGTATTTT. This translates into CASSQEGRADLNLPGDTQYF.